The 16 T cell receptor beta chains listed next were all sequenced from one sample in a study of blood T cell repertoires in COVID-19. TCRdb keeps only in-frame clones here, not all; method: immunoSEQ multiplex PCR. The sample records 200,000 to 300,000 clones, around 89% being singletons. The sequencing input was peripheral blood. Receptors originate from a woman aged 35 to 49 with acute or convalescent COVID-19.

The chain links TRBV7-9 to TRBJ1-2; TRBD1 is a possible D gene (5 bases). V was trimmed by 1 base and J by 2 bases, leaving 8 bases between them. Germline V gene lookup returns CDR1 SEHNR and CDR2 FQNEAQ (reference sequence). The CDR3 has 14 residues. The CDR3, as DNA: TGTGCCAGCAGCTTAGGAGCAGGGAACTATGGCTACACCTTC. Amino acid sequence: CASSLGAGNYGYTF.

The V gene is TRBV5-4, the J gene TRBJ1-2; D may be TRBD1 (5 bases). Trimming took 4 bases from V and 3 from J, leaving 13 bases between them. This CDR3 is built from 14 residues. The germline V gene encodes CDR1 SGHNT and CDR2 YYREEE (reference sequence). The CDR3 here is CASSRKGTYYGYTF. CDR3 coding DNA: TGTGCCAGCAGCCGTAAGGGGACTTACTATGGCTACACCTTC. Full variable domain (outside the CDR3, taken from reference TRBV5-4 and TRBJ1-2): ETGVTQSPTHLIKTRGQQVTLRCSSQSGHNTVSWYQQALGQGPQFIFQYYREEENGRGNFPPRFSGLQFPNYSSELNVNALELDDSALYLCASSRKGTYYGYTFGSGTRLTVV.

This chain uses TRBV18 with TRBJ2-2; 8 bases are a match to TRBD1. V trimming: 6 bases; J trimming: 3 bases; junction bases outside the gene matches: 6. The germline V gene has CDR1 KGHSH and CDR2 LQKENI. The CDR3 totals 15 residues. In DNA form, the CDR3 reads TGTGCCAGCTCCCGGGGGACAGGAGACACCGGGGAGCTGTTTTTT. Translated, it gives CASSRGTGDTGELFF. Based on the CDR3 plus reference TRBV18 and TRBJ2-2, the full variable domain is NAGVMQNPRHLVRRRGQEARLRCSPMKGHSHVYWYRQLPEEGLKFMVYLQKENIIDESGMPKERFSAEFPKEGPSILRIQQVVRGDSAAYFCASSRGTGDTGELFFGEGSRLTVL.

The rearrangement joins TRBV25-1 to TRBJ1-2; TRBD1 is a possible D gene (6 bases). Per germline, CDR1 MGHDK and CDR2 SYGVNS. The CDR3 loop spans 16 amino acids. Trimming took off 3 bases at V and 6 bases at J, with 20 bases between the two ends. This chain's CDR3 is CASSDDRTASVDGYTF. The CDR3 region has the DNA TGTGCCAGCAGTGATGATCGGACAGCTTCGGTGGATGGCTACACCTTC.

With regard to this clone: An end of the junction differs from the germline gene, which may be a read error. The chain uses TRBV18 and TRBJ1-2, with D possibly being TRBD1 (6 bases). The CDR3 sequence is 15 residues long. The germline V gene encodes CDR1 KGHSH and CDR2 LQKENI. In DNA form, the CDR3 reads TGTGCCAGCACACCAGGCGTTGAGGGGGTCTATGGCTACACCTTC. It codes for CASTPGVEGVYGYTF.

The CDR3: CASSFPGGGRETQYF. CDR3 bases: TGTGCCAGCAGCTTCCCGGGGGGGGGCCGGGAGACCCAGTACTTC. The chain recombines TRBV3-1 (or the pseudogene TRBV3-2) with TRBJ2-5; 8 positions match TRBD2. From germline, CDR1 is LGHDT and CDR2 YNNKEL (reference sequence). The V segment lost 5 bases and the J segment 5 bases; nucleotides outside the gene matches: 10. The CDR3 is 15 residues long.

CDR3: CASSFTGSPEAFF. The CDR3 region has the DNA TGCGCCAGCAGCTTCACAGGGTCCCCTGAAGCTTTCTTT. The chain employs TRBV5-1 and TRBJ1-1, with D perhaps TRBD1 (6 bases). Trimming cost V 2 bases and J 6 bases, with 11 bases left between them. This CDR3 has 13 residues. The germline CDR1 and CDR2 sequences are SGHRS and YFSETQ.

The chain couples TRBV5-1 to TRBJ1-2; 7 nucleotides line up with TRBD1. The junction had 8 bases not matched to a gene; V was cut back by 4 bases and J by 8 bases. Germline CDR1 is SGHRS and CDR2 is YFSETQ. There are 13 residues in the CDR3. As DNA, the CDR3 is TGCGCCAGCAGCCCTGGGCAGGGGGTCGGCTACACCTTC. It codes for CASSPGQGVGYTF.

As concerns this clone: Different DNA sequences within this sample yield the same CDR3. The V gene is TRBV5-1, the J gene TRBJ1-2, with D tentatively TRBD1 (6 bases). The germline V and J ends were trimmed by 0 bases and 2 bases, with 8 bases remaining between them. The CDR3 is made up of 14 amino acids. Germline-derived CDR1 and CDR2 are SGHRS and YFSETQ. The CDR3 nucleotides read TGCGCCAGCAGCTTGGACAGGGCGAACTATGGCTACACCTTC. Protein sequence: CASSLDRANYGYTF.

The V call is TRBV4-1, the J call TRBJ1-4, with 9 bases lining up with TRBD1. The CDR3 has 15 amino acids. V dropped 3 bases and J dropped 7; count of bases not matched to a gene: 6. Germline-derived CDR1 and CDR2 are MGHRA and YSYEKL. CDR3 protein: CASSQVGTGTEKLFF. The CDR3 DNA reads as TGCGCCAGCAGCCAGGTAGGGACAGGGACTGAAAAACTGTTTTTT.

The chain joins TRBV5-6 to TRBJ2-1; D is possibly TRBD1 (6 bases). CDR1 is SGHDT, CDR2 YYEEEE, per germline. The CDR3 sequence is 16 residues long. Between the trimmed V and J ends, which lost 0 bases and 4 bases, there was a span of 14 bases. CDR3 in DNA: TGTGCCAGCAGCTTGGCCCAGGGGTTACTATACAATGAGCAGTTCTTC. This encodes CASSLAQGLLYNEQFF.

The V and J genes are TRBV4-2 and TRBJ2-1; 9 bases agree with TRBD2. The CDR3 loop spans 15 amino acids. The germline gives CDR1 LGHNA, CDR2 YNFKEQ. J gave up 3 bases and V 0 bases, and 0 bases lay outside the gene matches. This CDR3 reads CASSQERGGYNEQFF. CDR3 nucleotide sequence: TGTGCCAGCAGCCAAGAGCGGGGGGGCTACAATGAGCAGTTCTTC.

This clone was seen only once. Additional DNA sequences in this sample encode the identical CDR3. This chain links TRBV10-3 with TRBJ1-5, with 9 bases identical to TRBD1. Per the germline V gene, CDR1 is ENHRY and CDR2 is SYGVKD. V lost 6 bases and J lost 4; bases outside the gene matches: 1. CDR3 length: 13 residues. CDR3 nucleotide sequence: TGTGCCATCAGCGGGACAGGGAATCAGCCCCAGCATTTT. Translated: CAISGTGNQPQHF.

The CDR3 sequence: CASSLRLAGVDTQYF. The CDR3 bases are TGTGCCAGCAGCTTGAGACTAGCGGGGGTAGATACGCAGTATTTT. The chain is built from TRBV5-6 and TRBJ2-3; 12 bases fit TRBD2. V dropped 1 base and J dropped 5; count of bases not matched to a gene: 2. The CDR3 has 15 residues. In germline, CDR1 is SGHDT, CDR2 YYEEEE.

The chain is built from TRBV5-6 and TRBJ2-2, with D hard to call. The CDR3 runs 14 residues. Germline lookup yields CDR1 SGHDT and CDR2 YYEEEE. V lost 4 bases and J lost 3, with 10 bases in between. The CDR3 region is CASSPDTYTGELFF. The CDR3 DNA sequence: TGTGCCAGCAGCCCCGACACCTACACCGGGGAGCTGTTTTTT. Full variable domain (missing parts from reference TRBV5-6 and TRBJ2-2): DAGVTQSPTHLIKTRGQQVTLRCSPKSGHDTVSWYQQALGQGPQFIFQYYEEEERQRGNFPDRFSGHQFPNYSSELNVNALLLGDSALYLCASSPDTYTGELFFGEGSRLTVL.

The rearrangement uses TRBV2 and TRBJ1-4; 9 bases agree with TRBD1. The CDR3 contains 14 residues. The V and J ends lost 6 bases and 5 bases, in that order; junction bases with no gene match: 4. CDR1 and CDR2 from the germline V gene are SNHLY and FYNNEI. The CDR3 spells CASRRQGGNEKLFF. CDR3 sequence (DNA): TGTGCCAGCAGAAGACAGGGGGGGAATGAAAAACTGTTTTTT.